A selection of T cell receptor beta chains follows, all from one sample in a study of cytomegalovirus exposure and HLA in healthy donors. TCRdb's copy holds only in-frame clones and misses some; the assay was immunoSEQ multiplex PCR. Seen here are around 120,000 clones, 77% observed once, and the top ten hold roughly 4%. Input material: PBMCs. The receptors were sampled from a human donor in good health. The CDR3 runs from the conserved cysteine through the conserved F or W. The D gene is left open where the match is weak. Clone size appears in some rows only: once, few, many, or a class for an expanded clone.

v_call,j_call,d_call,clone_size,cdr3_nt,cdr3_aa
TRBV5-6,TRBJ2-3,-,-,TGTGCCAGCAGCTTTCTCGGGGGTATGAGCACAGATACGCAGTATTTT,CASSFLGGMSTDTQYF
TRBV19,TRBJ1-2,-,once,TGTGCCAGTAGTAAGGGTAGCGGGGCTAACTATGGCTACACCTTC,CASSKGSGANYGYTF
TRBV30,TRBJ1-3,-,few,TGTGCCTGGGCTACGAACTCTGGAAACACCATATATTTT,CAWATNSGNTIYF
TRBV5-1,TRBJ2-1,TRBD2,few,TGCGCCAGCAGCTCTAGCGGGGCCTCCTACAATGAGCAGTTCTTC,CASSSSGASYNEQFF
TRBV6-1,TRBJ2-7,-,-,TGTGCCAGCAGTGTACAGCAAGAATACGGGCAGTACTTC,CASSVQQEYGQYF
TRBV11-3,TRBJ2-2,-,few,TGTGCCAGCAGCGCCAGGTCGAACACCGGGGAGCTGTTTTTT,CASSARSNTGELFF
TRBV27,TRBJ1-1,TRBD1,-,TGTGCCAGCAGTTTTTCCCCGGACAGGGCGTCACGGTACACTGAAGCTTTCTTT,CASSFSPDRASRYTEAFF
TRBV7-2,TRBJ2-7,TRBD2,-,TGTGCCAGCAGCCCGACTAGCGGGAGCTTGTACGAGCAGTACTTC,CASSPTSGSLYEQYF
TRBV5-1,TRBJ1-1,TRBD1,-,TGCGCCAGCAGGTTCGGGACAGATAGAATGAACACTGAAGCTTTCTTT,CASRFGTDRMNTEAFF
TRBV5-1,TRBJ1-4,-,-,TGCGCCAGCAGCTTGGGGGCAGGGAATGAAAAACTGTTTTTT,CASSLGAGNEKLFF
TRBV6-1,TRBJ2-1,TRBD2,once,TGTGCCAGCAGTCCCTTAGCGGGAGGGCCCCATGAGCAGTTCTTC,CASSPLAGGPHEQFF
TRBV28,TRBJ1-4,-,medium-sized,TGTGCCAGCAGTAAGACCCGACAGGTCCATCAAAAACTGTTTTTT,CASSKTRQVHQKLFF
TRBV19,TRBJ2-1,TRBD2,-,TGTGCCAGCGCGGGGGGTAGCGGGAGGGCCTCCTACAATGAGCAGTTCTTC,CASAGGSGRASYNEQFF
TRBV7-9,TRBJ2-1,TRBD2,-,TGTGCCAGCAGTTTCCGACTAGCGGGAGGGGTCGGCAATGAGCAGTTCTTC,CASSFRLAGGVGNEQFF
TRBV7-9,TRBJ2-7,TRBD2,-,TGTGCCAGCAGCCATGGACTAGCGGGAGGGAGTGAGCAGTACTTC,CASSHGLAGGSEQYF
TRBV7-8,TRBJ2-7,TRBD2,-,TGTGCCAGCAGCTCCCGCAGGACAGCGGGAGCCTACGAGCAGTACTTC,CASSSRRTAGAYEQYF
TRBV27,TRBJ2-3,-,-,TGTGCCAGCAGTTTGTATCTAGTGGGTCCCGATACGCAGTATTTT,CASSLYLVGPDTQYF
TRBV7-2,TRBJ2-7,-,-,TGTGCCAGCAGCCCCGGGGGTTGGGCCTACGAGCAGTACTTC,CASSPGGWAYEQYF
TRBV28,TRBJ2-6,TRBD1,-,TGTGCCAGCACCCCCCGGACAGGGGCCCCTGGGGCCAACGTCCTGACTTTC,CASTPRTGAPGANVLTF
TRBV30,TRBJ1-5,-,-,TGTGCCTGGAATTCCGGGGATCAGCCCCAGCATTTT,CAWNSGDQPQHF
TRBV28,TRBJ1-3,TRBD1,-,TGTGCCAGCAGTCCCTCCGGGACAGGGGGAAACACCATATATTTT,CASSPSGTGGNTIYF
TRBV19,TRBJ1-5,TRBD1,once,TGTGCCAGTAGTAGTGGCAGGGGGGTCGGTAGCAATCAGCCCCAGCATTTT,CASSSGRGVGSNQPQHF
TRBV5-1,TRBJ2-3,-,few,TGCGCCAGCAGCGGTGGGGGGGCGAGGGGCACAGATACGCAGTATTTT,CASSGGGARGTDTQYF
TRBV7-6,TRBJ2-6,TRBD1,-,TGTGCCAGCAGCAACAGGGGGCGATCGCCCAACGGCCTGACTTTC,CASSNRGRSPNGLTF
TRBV29-1,TRBJ1-2,-,-,TGCAGCGTTGCTCCGCAGTCTTTTGTCTATGGCTACACCTTC,CSVAPQSFVYGYTF
TRBV7-8,TRBJ1-5,TRBD1,-,TGTGCCAGCAGCTTAGGACACAGGGGGAATCAGCCCCAGCATTTT,CASSLGHRGNQPQHF
TRBV28,TRBJ2-7,-,-,TGTGCCAGCAGTGCCCCCAGGAGACAGGTAATCGACGAGCAGTACTTC,CASSAPRRQVIDEQYF
TRBV19,TRBJ1-2,-,-,TGTGCCAGTAGCGCGACCGGGACTGAGAACTATGGCTACACCTTC,CASSATGTENYGYTF
TRBV28,TRBJ1-1,-,-,TGTGCCAGCATGTTCTCCCTCGGGGTGAAGAACACTGAAGCTTTCTTT,CASMFSLGVKNTEAFF
TRBV11-2,TRBJ2-1,-,-,TGTGCCAGCAGCTCCCATCTGGACTTTGCCAATGAGCAGTTCTTC,CASSSHLDFANEQFF
TRBV29-1,TRBJ2-7,-,few,TGCAGCGTTGAAGTTGCGTCCTACGAGCAGTACTTC,CSVEVASYEQYF
TRBV5-8,TRBJ2-1,TRBD2,-,TGTGCCAGCAGCTTGGCCATACTTAGCGGGGGGTACAATGAGCAGTTCTTC,CASSLAILSGGYNEQFF
TRBV7-9,TRBJ2-7,-,few,TGTGCCAGCAGCTTAGGGGGACTGCTTTCCTACGAGCAGTACTTC,CASSLGGLLSYEQYF
TRBV6-5,TRBJ2-5,TRBD2,few,TGTGCCAGCGGCCAGCGAGCGGGGGAGACCCAGTACTTC,CASGQRAGETQYF
TRBV9,TRBJ2-7,-,-,TGTGCCAGCAGCGTCGGACAATTCACCTACGAGCAGTACTTC,CASSVGQFTYEQYF
TRBV5-6,TRBJ2-5,-,-,TGTGCCAGCAGCTTTGGATCAGGGAGGTTGGAGACCCAGTACTTC,CASSFGSGRLETQYF
TRBV19,TRBJ1-1,-,-,TGTGCCAGTAGTATAGGAACCGGCAGGGGGAACACTGAAGCTTTCTTT,CASSIGTGRGNTEAFF
TRBV5-1,TRBJ1-2,TRBD1,-,TGCGCCAGCAGCCCGACAGGGGCGGACTATGGCTACACCTTC,CASSPTGADYGYTF
TRBV4-1,TRBJ1-5,-,-,TGCGCCAGCAGCCAAGAGGACAGCCCCAGGCAGCCCCAGCATTTT,CASSQEDSPRQPQHF
TRBV21-1,TRBJ2-5,-,-,TGTGCCAGCAGCTCGTTGGAGGGGGCATTGGAGACCCAGTACTTC,CASSSLEGALETQYF
TRBV2,TRBJ1-5,TRBD1,-,TGTGCCAGCAGTGATAGGAGGACAGGGAGCAATCAGCCCCAGCATTTT,CASSDRRTGSNQPQHF
TRBV27,TRBJ2-7,TRBD1,-,TGTGCCAGCAGGGGGACAGGGATTTTCCACTACGAGCAGTACTTC,CASRGTGIFHYEQYF
TRBV27,TRBJ1-5,TRBD1,-,TGTGCCAGCAGTCCGCGGGACAGGGACAGCAATCAGCCCCAGCATTTT,CASSPRDRDSNQPQHF
TRBV12-5,TRBJ2-7,-,few,TGTGCTAGTGGTTTACGGCAGGGTGGGGCCGAGCAGTACTTC,CASGLRQGGAEQYF
TRBV6-1,TRBJ2-7,TRBD1,-,TGTGCCAGCAGACGCGGGACAGGGGGCTACGAGCAGTACTTC,CASRRGTGGYEQYF
TRBV9,TRBJ2-7,TRBD1,few,TGTGCCAGCAGCTTGGGACAGGGGCCCTACGAGCAGTACTTC,CASSLGQGPYEQYF
TRBV19,TRBJ2-1,TRBD2,-,TGTGCCAGTAGTCCGCGAAGACTAGCGGACAACAATGAGCAGTTCTTC,CASSPRRLADNNEQFF
TRBV4-2,TRBJ2-3,-,once,TGTGCCAGCAGCCAAGATGGGGGCGGGAGCGGTACGCAGTATTTT,CASSQDGGGSGTQYF
TRBV7-9,TRBJ1-2,TRBD1,-,TGTGCCAGCAGCCCGGGACAGGGGCTAGGTTATGCCTATGGCTACACCTTC,CASSPGQGLGYAYGYTF